This TCR beta chain came from a study of T-cell reconstitution after alpha-beta-depleted transplantation in children. The CDR3 has 13 amino acids. Trimming cost V 3 bases and J 4 bases, with 7 bases left between them. This clonotype showed up many times. Researchers prepared the TCRbeta library using unique molecular identifiers, the study reports. TCRdb re-analysed the PCR reads in MiXCR, keeping a single row per CDR3 protein. The sample consists of about 250,000 distinct CDR3 sequences, 20% to 30% of them appearing once. The sequence was obtained from a female patient aged 2-9 years who had a stem cell transplant for congenital amegakaryocytic thrombocytopenia, so the T cells may come from the graft donor. The sample in question was PBMCs, mostly from graft donor cells, obtained 360 days after TCRalphabeta/CD19-depleted stem cell transplant. The rearrangement links TRBV12-3 or TRBV12-4 to TRBJ1-5; D is perhaps TRBD1 (5 bases). This chain's CDR3 is CASSFQGNQPQHF. The DNA for the CDR3 is TGTGCCAGCAGTTTTCAGGGAAATCAGCCCCAGCATTTT.